The sequence of this T cell receptor (beta chain) was determined in a study of T cells in localized non-small cell lung cancer. Study-level results: Uninvolved adjacent lung, not tumor, had the highest T cell clonality.

Germline values: CDR1 ENHRY, CDR2 SYGVKD. Trimming pared 6 bases from V and 7 bases from J, leaving 10 bases between. CDR3 length: 11 residues. The method was immunoSEQ multiplex PCR; TCRdb's version includes in-frame clones alone and lacks a portion of them. The sample carries around 91,000 clones, approximately 88% recorded once. A word on this clone: The antigen is undetermined.

The TCR was taken from a man aged 40 to 69 with stage I squamous cell lung carcinoma. The sequenced sample was peripheral blood, obtained before any cancer treatment. The chain uses TRBV10-3 and TRBJ2-7; D not resolved. The CDR3 sequence: CAISPEEEQYF. The CDR3 DNA follows: TGTGCCATCAGCCCCGAGGAAGAGCAGTACTTC.